This TCR beta chain was recorded in a study of CD8 T cells in Susac syndrome. RNA was extracted with the RNeasy kit, and a quantity of roughly 0.5 to 1 ug was reverse transcribed using random hexamers. TCRdb re-derived calls from the immunoSEQ multiplex PCR reads in MiXCR, one entry per CDR3 protein. Of about 140,000 distinct CDR3 sequences listed, 90% to 96% were seen once; the top ten hold 0.065% to 0.1%. This CDR3 has 15 amino acids. V dropped 1 base and J dropped 1 base, with 10 bases sitting between them. The germline V gene encodes CDR1 LNHNV and CDR2 YYDKDF (reference sequence). This TCR came from a human donor with Susac syndrome. The sample taken for sequencing was CD4+ T cells from PBMCs. The chain has TRBV15 and TRBJ2-5; D is undetermined. This CDR3 reads CATSRADRVQETQYF. The DNA of the CDR3 is TGTGCCACCAGCAGAGCTGATCGAGTCCAAGAGACCCAGTACTTC.